Detailed here is one TCR beta chain. The data derive from a study of control samples from healthy donors and cancer patients. TCRdb keeps only in-frame clones here, not all; method: immunoSEQ multiplex PCR. The table has about 55,000 clones, about 96% seen once; the top ten hold 0.85% to 1.4%. The CDR3 runs to 16 residues. V was cut by 4 bases and J by 3 bases, with 13 bases left in between. Per the germline V gene, CDR1 is MNHNS and CDR2 is SASEGT. This rearrangement joins TRBV6-1 to TRBJ1-6; D remains unclear. This clonotype originated in a woman aged 18-35 years in good health. Source material: blood. CDR3 nucleotide sequence: TGTGCCAGCAGTGCAGAATCGGACGGCTATAATTCACCCCTCCACTTT. Translation: CASSAESDGYNSPLHF.